This T cell receptor (beta chain) was sequenced during a study of shared clonotypes between healthy human individuals. Study-level points and caveats: Unshared clonotypes carried lower generation probabilities than those common to all four donors. Measured sharing among donors was expected to vary with sequencing depth. Across a few donors, naive CD4 shared around 5.3%, naive CD8 around 3.8%, memory CD4 roughly 2.1%, memory CD8 0.35% to 0.5%.

A remark on this clone: Its specificity is not known.

The authors divided CD4+ cells into CD45RA+ naive and CD45RA-negative memory subsets. Trimming at V came to 0 bases and at J to 4 bases, leaving 10 bases not matched to a gene. The germline V gene encodes CDR1 SGHRS and CDR2 YFSETQ. The CDR3 length is 17 residues. Assay used: immunoSEQ multiplex PCR; TCRdb lists only in-frame clones, some missing. The sample includes about 1.5 million clones, approximately 98% of them seen just once. The chain employs TRBV5-1 and TRBJ1-1; TRBD1 matches 9 bases. Material for sequencing was naive CD4+ T cells sorted from blood. Subset reported: CD45RA+ positively selected. The TCR was taken from a man aged 30 to 45 in good health. In nucleotides, the CDR3 is TGCGCCAGCAGCTTGGGCCGGGACAGGGTTCGCGGCACTGAAGCTTTCTTT. Protein: CASSLGRDRVRGTEAFF.